This TCR beta chain was captured in a study of T cell repertoires in cytomegalovirus infection. This clonotype was seen more than once but under ten times. The antigen remains undetermined. TCRdb analysed the reads with MiXCR anew, one entry per CDR3 protein. The sample lists around 710,000 distinct CDR3 sequences, roughly 28% occurring once. Study observations and caveats: Identification of carriers of CMV plus the relevant HLA was achieved through cumulative public TCR beta family frequency. The ex vivo response showed dominance by HLA-C-restricted CMV-specific TCR beta clonotypes.

This CDR3 is built from 13 residues. Trimming left V 6 bases short and J 5 bases short, with 13 bases between. The chain employs TRBV12-3 or TRBV12-4 and TRBJ2-5; D is possibly TRBD2 (5 bases). Sequencing used cultured CD8+ T cells from PBMCs, obtained from culture after CMV antigen stimulation. This clonotype was obtained from a human donor in good health (CMV status not recorded). Some clones in this sample may be carry-over from other donors' samples. The CDR3 loop is CASSYYGEETQYF. The DNA of the CDR3 is TGTGCCAGCAGCTATTACGGGGAGGAGACCCAGTACTTC.